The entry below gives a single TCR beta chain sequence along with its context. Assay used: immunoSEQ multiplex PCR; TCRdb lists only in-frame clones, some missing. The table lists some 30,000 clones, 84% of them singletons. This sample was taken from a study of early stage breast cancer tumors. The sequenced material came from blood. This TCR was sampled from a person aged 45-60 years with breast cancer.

In DNA form, the CDR3 reads TGTGCCAGCAGCCCGAGACTAGCGGGGAACACCGGGGAGCTGTTTTTT. Its translation: CASSPRLAGNTGELFF. The chain joins TRBV11-3 to TRBJ2-2; 10 nucleotides agree with TRBD2. The CDR3 totals 16 residues. The germline V gene has CDR1 SGHNT and CDR2 YENEEA. Trimming took 5 bases from V and 1 from J; bases not matched to a gene: 4. Looking up the rest from reference TRBV11-3 and TRBJ2-2 gives the full variable domain: EAGVVQSPRYKIIEKKQPVAFWCNPISGHNTLYWYLQNLGQGPELLIRYENEEAVDDSQLPKDRFSAERLKGVDSTLKIQPAELGDSAVYLCASSPRLAGNTGELFFGEGSRLTVL.